This TCR beta chain came from a study of control samples from healthy donors and cancer patients. V gave up 10 bases and J gave up 7 bases, with 13 bases separating them. Germline CDR1 and CDR2: MNHEY and SMNVEV (reference sequence). This CDR3 has 11 residues. Clones were sequenced by immunoSEQ multiplex PCR, and TCRdb holds only the in-frame ones, with some missing. The sample contains about 38,000 clones, around 88% of which appear only once. The TCR comes from an older woman with lung cancer. The chain joins TRBV27 to TRBJ1-2; D gene unclear. Source material: PBMCs. The CDR3 coding sequence is TGTGCCACCACCGACGGGTTTGGCTACACCTTC. Translating gives CATTDGFGYTF.